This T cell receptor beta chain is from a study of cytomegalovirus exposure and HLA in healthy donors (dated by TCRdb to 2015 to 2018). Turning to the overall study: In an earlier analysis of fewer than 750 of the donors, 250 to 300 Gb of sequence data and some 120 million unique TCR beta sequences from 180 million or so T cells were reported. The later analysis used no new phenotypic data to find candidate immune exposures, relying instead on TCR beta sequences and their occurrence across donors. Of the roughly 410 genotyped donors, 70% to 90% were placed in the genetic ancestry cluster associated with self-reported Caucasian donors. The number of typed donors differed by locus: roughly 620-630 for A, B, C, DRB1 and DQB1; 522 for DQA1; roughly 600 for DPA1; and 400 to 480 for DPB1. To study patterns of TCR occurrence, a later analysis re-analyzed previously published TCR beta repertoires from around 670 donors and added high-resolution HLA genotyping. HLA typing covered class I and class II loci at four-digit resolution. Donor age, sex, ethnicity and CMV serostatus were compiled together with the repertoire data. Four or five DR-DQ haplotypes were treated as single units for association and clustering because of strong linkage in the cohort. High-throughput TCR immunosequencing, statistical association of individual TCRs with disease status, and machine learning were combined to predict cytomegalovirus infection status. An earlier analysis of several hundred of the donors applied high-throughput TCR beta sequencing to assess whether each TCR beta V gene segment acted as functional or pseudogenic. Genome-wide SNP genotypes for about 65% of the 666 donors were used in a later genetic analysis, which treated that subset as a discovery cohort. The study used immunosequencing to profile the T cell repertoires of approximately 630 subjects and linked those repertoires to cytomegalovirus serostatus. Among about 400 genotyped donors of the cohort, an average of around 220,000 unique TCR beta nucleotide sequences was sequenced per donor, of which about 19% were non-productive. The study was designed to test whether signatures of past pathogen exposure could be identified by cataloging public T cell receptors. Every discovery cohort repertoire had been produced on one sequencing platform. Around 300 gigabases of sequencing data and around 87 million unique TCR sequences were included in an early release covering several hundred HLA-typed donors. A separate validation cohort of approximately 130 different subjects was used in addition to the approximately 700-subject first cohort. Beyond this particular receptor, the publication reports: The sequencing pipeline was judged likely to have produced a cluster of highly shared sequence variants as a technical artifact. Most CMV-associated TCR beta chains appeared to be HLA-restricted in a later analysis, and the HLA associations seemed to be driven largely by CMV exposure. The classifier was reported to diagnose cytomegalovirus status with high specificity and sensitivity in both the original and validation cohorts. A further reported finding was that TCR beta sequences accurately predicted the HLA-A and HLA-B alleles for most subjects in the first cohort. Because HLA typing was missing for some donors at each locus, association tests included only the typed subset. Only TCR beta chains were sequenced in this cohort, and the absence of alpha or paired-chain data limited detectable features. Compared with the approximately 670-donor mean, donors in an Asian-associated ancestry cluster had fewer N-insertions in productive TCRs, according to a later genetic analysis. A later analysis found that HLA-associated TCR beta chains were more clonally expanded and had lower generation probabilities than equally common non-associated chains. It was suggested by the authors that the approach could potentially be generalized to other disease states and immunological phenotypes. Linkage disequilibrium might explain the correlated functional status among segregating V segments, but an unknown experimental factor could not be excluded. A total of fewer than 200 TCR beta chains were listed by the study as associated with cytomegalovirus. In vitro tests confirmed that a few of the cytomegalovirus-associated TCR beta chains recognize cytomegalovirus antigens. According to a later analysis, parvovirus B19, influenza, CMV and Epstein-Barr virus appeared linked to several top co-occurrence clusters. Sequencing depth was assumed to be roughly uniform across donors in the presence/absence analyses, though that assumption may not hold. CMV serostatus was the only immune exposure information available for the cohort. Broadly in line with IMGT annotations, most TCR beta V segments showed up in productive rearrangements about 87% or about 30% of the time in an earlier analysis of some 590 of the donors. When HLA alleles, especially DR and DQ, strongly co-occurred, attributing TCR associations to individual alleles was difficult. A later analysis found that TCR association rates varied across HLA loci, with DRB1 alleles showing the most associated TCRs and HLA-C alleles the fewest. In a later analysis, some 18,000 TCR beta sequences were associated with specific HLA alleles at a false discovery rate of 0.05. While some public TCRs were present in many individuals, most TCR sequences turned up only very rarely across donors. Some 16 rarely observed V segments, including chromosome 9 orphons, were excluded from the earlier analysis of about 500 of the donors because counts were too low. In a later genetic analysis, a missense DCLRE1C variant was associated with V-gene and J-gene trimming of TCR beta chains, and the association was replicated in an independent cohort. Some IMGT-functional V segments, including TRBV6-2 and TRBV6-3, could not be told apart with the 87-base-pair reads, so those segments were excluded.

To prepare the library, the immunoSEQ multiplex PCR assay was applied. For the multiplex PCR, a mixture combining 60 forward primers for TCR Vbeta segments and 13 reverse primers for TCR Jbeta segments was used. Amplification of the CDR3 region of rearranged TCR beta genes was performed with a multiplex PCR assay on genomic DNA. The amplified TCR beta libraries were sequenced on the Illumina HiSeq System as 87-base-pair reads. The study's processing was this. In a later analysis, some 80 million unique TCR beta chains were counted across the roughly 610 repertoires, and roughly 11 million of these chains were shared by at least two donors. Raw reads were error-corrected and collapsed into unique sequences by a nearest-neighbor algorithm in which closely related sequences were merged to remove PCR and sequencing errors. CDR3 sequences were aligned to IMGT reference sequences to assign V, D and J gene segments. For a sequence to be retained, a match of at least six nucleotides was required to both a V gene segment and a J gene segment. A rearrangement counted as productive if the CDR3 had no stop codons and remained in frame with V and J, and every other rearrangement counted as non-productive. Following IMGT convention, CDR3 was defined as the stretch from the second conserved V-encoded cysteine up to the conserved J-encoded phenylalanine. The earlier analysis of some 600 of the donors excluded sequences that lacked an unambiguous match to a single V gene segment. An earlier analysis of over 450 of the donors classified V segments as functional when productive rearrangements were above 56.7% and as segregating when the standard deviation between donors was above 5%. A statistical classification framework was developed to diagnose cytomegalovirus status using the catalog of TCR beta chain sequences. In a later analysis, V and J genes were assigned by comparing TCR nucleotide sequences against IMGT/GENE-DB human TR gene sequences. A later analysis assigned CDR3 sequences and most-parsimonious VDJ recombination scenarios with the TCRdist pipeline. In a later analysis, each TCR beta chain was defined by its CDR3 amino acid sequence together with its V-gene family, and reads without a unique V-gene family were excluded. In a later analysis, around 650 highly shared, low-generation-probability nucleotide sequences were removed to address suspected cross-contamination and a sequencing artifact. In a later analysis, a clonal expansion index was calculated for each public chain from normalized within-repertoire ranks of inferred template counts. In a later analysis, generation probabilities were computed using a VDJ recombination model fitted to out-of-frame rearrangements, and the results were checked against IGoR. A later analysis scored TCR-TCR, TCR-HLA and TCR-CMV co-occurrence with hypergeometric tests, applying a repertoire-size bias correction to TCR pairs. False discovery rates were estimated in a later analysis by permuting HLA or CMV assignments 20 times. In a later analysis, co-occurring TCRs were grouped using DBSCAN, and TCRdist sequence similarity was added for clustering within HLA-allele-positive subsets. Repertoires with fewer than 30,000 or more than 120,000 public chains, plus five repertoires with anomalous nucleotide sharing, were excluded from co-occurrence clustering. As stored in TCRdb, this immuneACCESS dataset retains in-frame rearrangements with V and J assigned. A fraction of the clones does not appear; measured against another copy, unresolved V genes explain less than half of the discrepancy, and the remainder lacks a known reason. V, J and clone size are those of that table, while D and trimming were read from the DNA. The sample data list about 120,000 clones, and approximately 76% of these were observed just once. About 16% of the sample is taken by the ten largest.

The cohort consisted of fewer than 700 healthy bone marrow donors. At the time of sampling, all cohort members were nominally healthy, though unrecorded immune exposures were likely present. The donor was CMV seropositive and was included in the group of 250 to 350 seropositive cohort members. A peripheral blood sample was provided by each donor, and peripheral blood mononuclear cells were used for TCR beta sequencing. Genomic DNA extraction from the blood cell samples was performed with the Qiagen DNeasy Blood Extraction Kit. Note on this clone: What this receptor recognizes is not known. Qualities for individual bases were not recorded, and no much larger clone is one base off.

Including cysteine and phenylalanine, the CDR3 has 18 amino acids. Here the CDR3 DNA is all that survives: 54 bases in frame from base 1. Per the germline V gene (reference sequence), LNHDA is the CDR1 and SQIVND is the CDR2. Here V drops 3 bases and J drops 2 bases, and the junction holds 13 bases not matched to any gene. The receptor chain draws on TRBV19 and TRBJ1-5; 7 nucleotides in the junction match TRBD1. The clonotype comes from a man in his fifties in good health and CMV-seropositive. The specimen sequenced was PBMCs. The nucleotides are TGTGCCAGTAGTATTACTTTGACAGGGTTCTTTGGCAATCAGCCCCAGCATTTT. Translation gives CASSITLTGFFGNQPQHF.